Described below is a single TCR beta chain sequence and its context. Its antigen is not known. Primers included in the PCR were 60 Vbeta and 13 Jbeta primers. Libraries were prepared by immunoSEQ multiplex PCR; TCRdb keeps only in-frame clonotypes and omits some of them. This table holds 150,000 or so clones, around 73% found once. The germline CDR1 and CDR2 sequences are MGHRA and YSYEKL. With 0 bases removed from V and 4 bases from J, the gap between germline ends came to 7 bases. There are 14 residues in the CDR3. The data originate from a study of cytomegalovirus exposure and HLA in healthy donors. Study conclusions and caveats: Later work showed greater clonal expansion in HLA-associated TCR beta chains than in equally common others. Common viral pathogens (according to a later analysis) appeared linked to several of the most significant clusters. A missense DCLRE1C variant was associated with V- and J-gene trimming of TCR beta chains in a later analysis, and an independent cohort replicated the association.

The TCR was taken from a young woman in good health and CMV-seronegative. The specimen was PBMCs. V is TRBV4-1 and J is TRBJ1-5; D gene uncertain. The CDR3 protein is CASSQERFNQPQHF. DNA for the CDR3: TGCGCCAGCAGCCAAGAACGGTTTAATCAGCCCCAGCATTTT.